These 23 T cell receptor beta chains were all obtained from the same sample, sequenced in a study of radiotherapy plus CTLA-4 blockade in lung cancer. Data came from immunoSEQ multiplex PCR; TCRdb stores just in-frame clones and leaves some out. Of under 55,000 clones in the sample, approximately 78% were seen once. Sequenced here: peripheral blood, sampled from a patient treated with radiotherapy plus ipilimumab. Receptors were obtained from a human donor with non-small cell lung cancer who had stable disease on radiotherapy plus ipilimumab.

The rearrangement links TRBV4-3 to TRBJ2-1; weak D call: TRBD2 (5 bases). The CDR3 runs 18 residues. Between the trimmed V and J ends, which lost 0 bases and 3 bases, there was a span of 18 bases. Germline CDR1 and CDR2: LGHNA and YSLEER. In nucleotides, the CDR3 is TGCGCCAGCAGCCAAGACGGCCCAACGGCGAGCGGCTACAATGAGCAGTTCTTC. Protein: CASSQDGPTASGYNEQFF.

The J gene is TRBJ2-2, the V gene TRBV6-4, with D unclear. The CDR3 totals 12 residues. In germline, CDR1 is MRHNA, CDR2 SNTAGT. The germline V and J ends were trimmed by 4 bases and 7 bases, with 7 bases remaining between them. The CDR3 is CASSAGYGELFF. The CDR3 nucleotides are TGTGCCAGCAGTGCAGGTTACGGGGAGCTGTTTTTT.

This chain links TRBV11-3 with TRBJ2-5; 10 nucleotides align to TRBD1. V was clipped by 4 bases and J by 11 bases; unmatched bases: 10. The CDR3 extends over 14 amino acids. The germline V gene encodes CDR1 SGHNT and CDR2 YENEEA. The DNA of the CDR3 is TGTGCCAGCAGCTCCCGACAGGGGGCAAGGGAGCAGTACTTC. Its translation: CASSSRQGAREQYF. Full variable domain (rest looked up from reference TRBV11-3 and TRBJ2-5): EAGVVQSPRYKIIEKKQPVAFWCNPISGHNTLYWYLQNLGQGPELLIRYENEEAVDDSQLPKDRFSAERLKGVDSTLKIQPAELGDSAVYLCASSSRQGAREQYFGPGTRLLVL.

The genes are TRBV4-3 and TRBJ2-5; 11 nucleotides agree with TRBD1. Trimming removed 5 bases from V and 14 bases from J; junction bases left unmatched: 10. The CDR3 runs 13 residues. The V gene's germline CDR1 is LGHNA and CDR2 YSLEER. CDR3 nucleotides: TGCGCCAGCAGCGCCGGGACAGGGGGTGGGAGATACTTC. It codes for CASSAGTGGGRYF.

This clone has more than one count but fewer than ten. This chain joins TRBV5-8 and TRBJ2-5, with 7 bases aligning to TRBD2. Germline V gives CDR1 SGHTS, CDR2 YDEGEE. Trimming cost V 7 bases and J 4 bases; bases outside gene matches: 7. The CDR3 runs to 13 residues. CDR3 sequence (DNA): TGTGCCAGCCCCTGGGGGGGAGGAGAGACCCAGTACTTC. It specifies CASPWGGGETQYF.

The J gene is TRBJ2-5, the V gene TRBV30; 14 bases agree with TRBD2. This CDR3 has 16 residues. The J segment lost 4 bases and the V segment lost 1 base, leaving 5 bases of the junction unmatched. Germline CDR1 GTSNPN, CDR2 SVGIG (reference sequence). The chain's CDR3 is CAWSATGLAGVETQYF. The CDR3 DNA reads TGTGCCTGGAGTGCTACGGGACTAGCGGGAGTAGAGACCCAGTACTTC.

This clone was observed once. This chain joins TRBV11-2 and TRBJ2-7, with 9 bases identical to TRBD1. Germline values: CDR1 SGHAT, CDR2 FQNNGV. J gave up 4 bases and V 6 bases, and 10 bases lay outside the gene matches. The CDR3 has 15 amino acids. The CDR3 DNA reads TGTGCCAGCAGGATCCCGGGACAGGGAGGTTACGAGCAGTACTTC. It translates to CASRIPGQGGYEQYF.

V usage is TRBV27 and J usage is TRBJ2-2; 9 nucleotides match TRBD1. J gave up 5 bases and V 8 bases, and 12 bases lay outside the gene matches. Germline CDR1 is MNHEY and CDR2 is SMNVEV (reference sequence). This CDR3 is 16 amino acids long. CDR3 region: CASGGSDRGLTGELFF. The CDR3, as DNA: TGTGCCAGCGGAGGATCGGACAGGGGTTTAACCGGGGAGCTGTTTTTT.

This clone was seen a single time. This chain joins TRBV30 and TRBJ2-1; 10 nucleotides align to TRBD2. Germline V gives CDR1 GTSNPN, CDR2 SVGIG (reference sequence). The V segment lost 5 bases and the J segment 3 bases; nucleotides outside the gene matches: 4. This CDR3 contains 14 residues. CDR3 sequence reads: CAWQAGGDYNEQFF. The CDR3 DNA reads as TGTGCCTGGCAAGCGGGAGGGGACTACAATGAGCAGTTCTTC.

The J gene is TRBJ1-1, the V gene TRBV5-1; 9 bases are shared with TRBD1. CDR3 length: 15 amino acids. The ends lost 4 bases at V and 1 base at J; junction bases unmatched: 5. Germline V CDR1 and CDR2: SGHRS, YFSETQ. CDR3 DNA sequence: TGCGCCAGCAGCACAACACAGGGGGCGAACACTGAAGCTTTCTTT. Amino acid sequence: CASSTTQGANTEAFF.

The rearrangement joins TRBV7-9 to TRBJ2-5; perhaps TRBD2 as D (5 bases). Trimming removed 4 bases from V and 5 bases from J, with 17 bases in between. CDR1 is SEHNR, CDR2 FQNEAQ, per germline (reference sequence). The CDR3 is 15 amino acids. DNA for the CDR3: TGTGCCAGCAGCTCCGGAGAGAGGGTTTGGGAGACCCAGTACTTC. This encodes CASSSGERVWETQYF.

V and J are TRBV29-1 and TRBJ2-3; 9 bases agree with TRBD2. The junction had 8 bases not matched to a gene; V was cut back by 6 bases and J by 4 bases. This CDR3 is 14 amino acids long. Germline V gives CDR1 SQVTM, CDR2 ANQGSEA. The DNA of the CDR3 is TGCAGCGTCAATGTAGCGGGAGCCGCAGATACGCAGTATTTT. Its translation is CSVNVAGAADTQYF.

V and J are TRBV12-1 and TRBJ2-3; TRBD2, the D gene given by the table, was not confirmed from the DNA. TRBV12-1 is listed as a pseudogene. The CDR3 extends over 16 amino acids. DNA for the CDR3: TGTGCCAGCAGTTCGCCCTCACTAGGCTTAGCAGATACGCAGTATTTT. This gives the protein CASSSPSLGLADTQYF.

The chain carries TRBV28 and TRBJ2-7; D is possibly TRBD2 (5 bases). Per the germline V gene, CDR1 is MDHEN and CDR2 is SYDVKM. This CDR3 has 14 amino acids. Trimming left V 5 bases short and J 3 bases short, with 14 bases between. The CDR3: CASSPTGNNYEQYF. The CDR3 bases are TGTGCCAGCAGTCCCACCGGGAATAACTACGAGCAGTACTTC.

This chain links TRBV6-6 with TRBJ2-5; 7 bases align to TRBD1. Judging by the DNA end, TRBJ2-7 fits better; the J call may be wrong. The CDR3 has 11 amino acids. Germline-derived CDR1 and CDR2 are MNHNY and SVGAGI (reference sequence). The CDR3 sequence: CASGDSYEQYF. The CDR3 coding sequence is TGTGCCAGCGGGGACAGCTACGAGCAGTACTTC.

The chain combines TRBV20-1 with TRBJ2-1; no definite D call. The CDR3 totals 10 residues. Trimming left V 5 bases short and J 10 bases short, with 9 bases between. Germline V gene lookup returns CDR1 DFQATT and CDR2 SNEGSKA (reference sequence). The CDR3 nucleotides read TGCAGTGCTTCGATCGGGGAGCAGTTCTTC. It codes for CSASIGEQFF.

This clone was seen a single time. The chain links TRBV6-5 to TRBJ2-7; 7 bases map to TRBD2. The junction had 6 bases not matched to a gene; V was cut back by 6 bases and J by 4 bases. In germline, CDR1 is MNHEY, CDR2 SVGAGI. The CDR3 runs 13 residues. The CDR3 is CASSLGRGYEQYF. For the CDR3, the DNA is TGTGCCAGCAGCCTGGGGAGGGGATACGAGCAGTACTTC.

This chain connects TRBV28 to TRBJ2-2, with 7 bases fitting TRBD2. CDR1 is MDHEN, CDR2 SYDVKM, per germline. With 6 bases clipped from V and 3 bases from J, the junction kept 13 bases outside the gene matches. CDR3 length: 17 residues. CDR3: CASSQPWGGSDTGELFF. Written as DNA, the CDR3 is TGTGCCAGCAGCCAACCCTGGGGAGGGAGCGACACCGGGGAGCTGTTTTTT.

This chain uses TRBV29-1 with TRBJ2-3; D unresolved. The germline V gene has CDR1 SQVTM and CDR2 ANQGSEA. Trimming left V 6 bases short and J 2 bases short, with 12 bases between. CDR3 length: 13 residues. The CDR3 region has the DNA TGCAGCGTCCAGGCGTCGCTCACAGATACGCAGTATTTT. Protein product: CSVQASLTDTQYF.

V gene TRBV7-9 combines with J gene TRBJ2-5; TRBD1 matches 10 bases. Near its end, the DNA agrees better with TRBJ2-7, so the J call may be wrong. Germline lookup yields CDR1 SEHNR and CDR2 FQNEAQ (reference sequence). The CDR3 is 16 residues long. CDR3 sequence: CASSLAWDRGTYEQYF. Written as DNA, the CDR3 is TGTGCCAGCAGCTTAGCGTGGGACAGGGGAACCTACGAGCAGTACTTC.

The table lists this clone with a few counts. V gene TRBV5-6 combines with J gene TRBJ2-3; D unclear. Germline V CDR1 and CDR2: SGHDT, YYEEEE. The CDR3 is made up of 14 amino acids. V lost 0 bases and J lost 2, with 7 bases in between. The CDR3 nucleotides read TGTGCCAGCAGCTTGGGACTGACCACAGATACGCAGTATTTT. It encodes CASSLGLTTDTQYF.

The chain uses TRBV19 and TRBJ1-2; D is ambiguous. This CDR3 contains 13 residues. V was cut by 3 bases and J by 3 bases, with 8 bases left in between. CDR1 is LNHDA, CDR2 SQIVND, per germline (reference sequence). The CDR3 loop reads CASSMPDYYGYTF. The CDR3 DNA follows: TGTGCCAGTAGTATGCCAGACTACTATGGCTACACCTTC.

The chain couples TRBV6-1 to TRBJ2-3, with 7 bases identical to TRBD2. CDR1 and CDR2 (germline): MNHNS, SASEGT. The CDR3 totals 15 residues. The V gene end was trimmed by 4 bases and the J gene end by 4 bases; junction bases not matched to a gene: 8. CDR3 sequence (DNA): TGTGCCAGCAGTGCTGAGGGGAGGGGACCAGATACGCAGTATTTT. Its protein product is CASSAEGRGPDTQYF.